The TCR beta chain described here comes from a study of T-cell reconstitution after alpha-beta-depleted transplantation in children. Study-level results: From newly produced T cells came most of the T-cell counts and diversity one year after transplant. In patients about two months after transplant, alpha-beta T cells reportedly arose from several hundred expanded graft clones.

Unique molecular identifiers featured in how the TCRbeta library was prepared. From the PCR reads, TCRdb called clonotypes with MiXCR, one entry per CDR3 protein. The sample yields 700,000 to 950,000 distinct CDR3 sequences, less than 20% seen once. Germline lookup yields CDR1 KGHDR and CDR2 SFDVKD. V gave up 2 bases and J gave up 1 base, with 7 bases separating them. The CDR3 spans 14 residues. This clonotype appeared a few times. Antigen specificity is unknown. The material sequenced was PBMCs, mostly from graft donor cells, taken 360 days after TCRalphabeta/CD19-depleted stem cell transplant. This TCR was sampled from a male patient aged 10-17 years who had a stem cell transplant for acute lymphoblastic leukemia, so the T cells may come from the graft donor. The J gene is TRBJ2-5, the V gene TRBV24-1; D is unclear. The CDR3 is CATSDSRIQETQYF. The CDR3, as DNA: TGTGCCACCAGTGATTCCAGGATCCAAGAGACCCAGTACTTC.